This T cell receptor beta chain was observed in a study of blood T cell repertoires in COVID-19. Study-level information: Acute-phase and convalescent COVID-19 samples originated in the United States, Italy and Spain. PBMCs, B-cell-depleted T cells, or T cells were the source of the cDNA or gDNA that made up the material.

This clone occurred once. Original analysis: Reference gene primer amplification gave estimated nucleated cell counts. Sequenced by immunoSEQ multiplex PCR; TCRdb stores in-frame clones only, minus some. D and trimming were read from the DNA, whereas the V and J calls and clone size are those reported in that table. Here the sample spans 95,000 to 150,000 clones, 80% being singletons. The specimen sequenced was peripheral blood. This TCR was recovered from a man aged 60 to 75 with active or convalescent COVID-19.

The CDR3 reads CASSLVADSDTQYF. For the CDR3, the DNA is TGTGCCAGCAGCTTAGTTGCGGACTCAGATACGCAGTATTTT. V usage is TRBV11-1 and J usage is TRBJ2-3, with D maybe TRBD2 (5 bases). The V gene's germline CDR1 is SGHAT and CDR2 FQDESV (reference sequence). CDR3 size: 14 residues. Between the trimmed V and J ends, which lost 1 base and 4 bases, there was a span of 9 bases.